Listed here is a single T cell receptor (beta chain). As yet, its antigen is unknown. These data are taken from a study of T cells in localized non-small cell lung cancer. Study-wide results and caveats: Tumor samples were not multi-region, leaving intratumor heterogeneity unexcluded. Adjacent uninvolved lung tissue had the highest T cell clonality, exceeding tumor. Appearance in adjacent lung was seen for a median around 60 of the top 100 tumor clones. Longer overall survival associated with higher blood T cell density; shorter survival with higher adjacent-lung clonality.

Data came from immunoSEQ multiplex PCR; TCRdb stores just in-frame clones and leaves some out. This table has just over 70,000 clones, approximately 87% appearing once. Trimming stripped 5 bases from V and 4 bases from J, with 11 bases between. CDR3 length: 13 amino acids. Germline V gene sequence: CDR1 SGHAT, CDR2 FQDESV (reference sequence). The clonotype originates from a male donor older than 55 with stage III squamous cell lung carcinoma. The rearrangement joins TRBV11-1 to TRBJ1-1, with D possibly being TRBD1 (5 bases). Sample: peripheral blood, taken before any cancer treatment. The CDR3 sequence: CASSPDSITEAFF. The CDR3 coding sequence is TGTGCCAGCAGCCCAGACAGTATCACTGAAGCTTTCTTT.